This T cell receptor beta chain was sequenced in a study of CD8+ T cells in alopecia areata. Study observations and caveats: Persistence during tofacitinib was seen for many expanded lesional clones in scalp and blood.

The treatment here: oral pan-JAK inhibitor, 5-10 mg twice daily. As regards this clone: Its target is unknown.

Sequencing relied on a cDNA template that was reverse transcribed from extracted RNA. Clones were read by immunoSEQ multiplex PCR, and TCRdb kept only the in-frame ones, dropping some. The profile shows about 270,000 clones, over 45% of them singletons. Germline values: CDR1 LGHNA, CDR2 YSLEER. V was shortened by 0 bases and J by 6 bases, with 8 bases between the two germline ends. The CDR3 has 13 residues. The rearrangement joins TRBV4-3 to TRBJ2-5, with D possibly TRBD1 on 5 matching bases. The receptor was derived from a human donor with alopecia areata. Sequenced here: CD4+ T cells sorted from blood, sampled around week 53, from a patient treated with tofacitinib. The CDR3 is CASSQDRVKTQYF. CDR3 DNA sequence: TGCGCCAGCAGCCAAGACAGGGTGAAGACCCAGTACTTC.